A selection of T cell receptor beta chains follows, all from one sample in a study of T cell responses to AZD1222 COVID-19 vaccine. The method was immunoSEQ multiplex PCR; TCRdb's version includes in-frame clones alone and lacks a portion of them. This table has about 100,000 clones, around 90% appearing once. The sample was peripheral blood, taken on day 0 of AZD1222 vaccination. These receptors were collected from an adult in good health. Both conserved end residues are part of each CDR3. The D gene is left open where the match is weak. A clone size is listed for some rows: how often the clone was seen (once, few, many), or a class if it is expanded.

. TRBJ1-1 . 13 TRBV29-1 CSVDLALNTEAFF TGCAGCGTTGATCTGGCTTTGAACACTGAAGCTTTCTTT
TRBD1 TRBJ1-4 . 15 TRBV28 CASSPRTGLEEKLFF TGTGCCAGCAGTCCTAGGACAGGTCTCGAGGAAAAACTGTTTTTT
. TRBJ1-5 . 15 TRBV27 CASSWGGANTQPQHF TGTGCCAGCAGTTGGGGGGGGGCGAATACTCAGCCCCAGCATTTT
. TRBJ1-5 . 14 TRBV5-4 CASSRDYSNQPQHF TGTGCCAGCAGCAGGGATTATAGCAATCAGCCCCAGCATTTT
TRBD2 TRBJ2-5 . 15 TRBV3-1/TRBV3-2 CASSLPTRGEETQYF TGTGCCAGCAGCCTACCGACCCGGGGGGAAGAGACCCAGTACTTC
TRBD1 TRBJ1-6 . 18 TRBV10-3 CAISESVGTVLYNSPLHF TGTGCCATCAGTGAGAGTGTCGGGACAGTACTTTATAATTCACCCCTCCACTTT
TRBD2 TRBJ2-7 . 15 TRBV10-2 CASSESRTSRYEQYF TGCGCCAGCAGTGAGTCCCGGACTAGCCGCTACGAGCAGTACTTC
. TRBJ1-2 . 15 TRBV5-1 CASRITAYPNYGYTF TGCGCCAGCAGAATAACAGCCTATCCTAACTATGGCTACACCTTC
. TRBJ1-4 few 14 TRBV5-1 CASSLQGHNEKLFF TGCGCCAGCAGCTTGCAGGGGCATAATGAAAAACTGTTTTTT
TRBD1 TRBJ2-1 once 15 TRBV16 CASSLVQGKGNEQFF TGTGCCAGCAGCCTTGTACAGGGGAAGGGCAATGAGCAGTTCTTC
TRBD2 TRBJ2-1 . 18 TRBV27 CASSSHNSLAGENNEQFF TGTGCCAGCAGTTCGCACAACTCTCTAGCGGGAGAGAACAATGAGCAGTTCTTC
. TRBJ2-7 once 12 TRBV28 CASSYRPYEQYF TGTGCCAGCAGTTACAGACCCTACGAGCAGTACTTC
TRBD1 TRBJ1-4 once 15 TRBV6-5 CASSYWTGLNEKLFF TGTGCCAGCAGTTATTGGACAGGGTTGAATGAAAAACTGTTTTTT
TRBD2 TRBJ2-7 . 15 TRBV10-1 CASSPGTRVTYEQYF TGCGCCAGCAGTCCCGGGACTAGGGTAACCTACGAGCAGTACTTC
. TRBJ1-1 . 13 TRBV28 CASSLRGGTEAFF TGTGCCAGCAGTTTAAGAGGGGGCACTGAAGCTTTCTTT
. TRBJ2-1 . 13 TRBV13 CASSLLGATEQFF TGTGCCAGCAGCCTCCTAGGGGCTACTGAGCAGTTCTTC
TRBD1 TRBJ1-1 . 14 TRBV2 CASGRQGGFSEAFF TGTGCCAGCGGTCGACAGGGAGGTTTTAGTGAAGCTTTCTTT
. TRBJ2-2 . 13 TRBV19 CATNTLGTGELFF TGTGCCACAAACACCCTGGGCACCGGGGAGCTGTTTTTT
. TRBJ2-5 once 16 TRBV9 CASSVGARDLQETQYF TGTGCCAGCAGCGTAGGAGCCAGGGACCTCCAAGAGACCCAGTACTTC
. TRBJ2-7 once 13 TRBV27 CASSHWEKGEQYF TGTGCCAGCAGCCACTGGGAGAAGGGCGAGCAGTACTTC
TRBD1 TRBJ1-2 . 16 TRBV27 CASSFQGDKRMYGYTF TGTGCCAGCAGTTTCCAGGGGGACAAGCGGATGTATGGCTACACCTTC
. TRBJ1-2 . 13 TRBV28 CASRPGFNYGYTF TGTGCCAGCAGACCCGGATTTAACTATGGCTACACCTTC
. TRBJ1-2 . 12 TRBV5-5 CASSLNNYGYTF TGTGCCAGCAGCTTAAATAACTATGGCTACACCTTC
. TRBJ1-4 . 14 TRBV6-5 CASSRTATNEKLFF TGTGCCAGCAGTCGGACGGCCACTAATGAAAAACTGTTTTTT
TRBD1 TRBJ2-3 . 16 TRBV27 CASISPRTGGADTQYF TGTGCCAGCATCAGCCCTCGGACAGGGGGCGCAGATACGCAGTATTTT
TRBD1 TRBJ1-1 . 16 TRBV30 CAWSVPKTGPNTEAFF TGTGCCTGGAGTGTACCCAAGACAGGGCCCAACACTGAAGCTTTCTTT
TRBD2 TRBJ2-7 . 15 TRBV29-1 CSVLVAGPIPYEQYF TGCAGCGTTCTGGTAGCGGGGCCAATACCCTACGAGCAGTACTTC
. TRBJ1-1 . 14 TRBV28 CASTPGGFNTEAFF TGTGCCAGCACCCCCGGGGGGTTTAACACTGAAGCTTTCTTT
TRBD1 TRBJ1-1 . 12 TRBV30 CAWSPPGQKAFF TGTGCCTGGAGCCCGCCGGGACAGAAAGCTTTCTTT
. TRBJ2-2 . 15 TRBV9 CASSGTSSNTGELFF TGTGCCAGCAGCGGGACTTCTTCGAACACCGGGGAGCTGTTTTTT
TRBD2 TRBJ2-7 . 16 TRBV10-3 CAIRTGTSGISYEQYF TGTGCCATCAGAACAGGGACTAGCGGGATCTCCTACGAGCAGTACTTC
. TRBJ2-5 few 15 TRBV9 CASSFQGNAQETQYF TGTGCCAGCAGCTTTCAAGGGAATGCGCAAGAGACCCAGTACTTC
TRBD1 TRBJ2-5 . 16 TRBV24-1 CATSDLGTGGVETQYF TGTGCCACCAGTGATCTAGGGACAGGGGGTGTAGAGACCCAGTACTTC
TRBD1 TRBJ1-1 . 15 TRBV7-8 CASSTRDSMNTEAFF TGTGCCAGCAGCACGAGGGACAGCATGAACACTGAAGCTTTCTTT
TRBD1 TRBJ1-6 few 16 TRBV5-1 CASRALTGATNSPLHF TGCGCCAGCAGAGCACTGACAGGGGCGACAAATTCACCCCTCCACTTT
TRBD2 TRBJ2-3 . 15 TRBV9 CASSVRGLAPDTQYF TGTGCCAGCAGCGTAAGGGGACTAGCCCCAGATACGCAGTATTTT
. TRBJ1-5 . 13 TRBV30 CAWSAPLSQPQHF TGTGCCTGGAGTGCCCCGTTGAGTCAGCCCCAGCATTTT
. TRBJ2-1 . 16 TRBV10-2 CASSERETSSYNEQFF TGCGCCAGCAGTGAAAGGGAGACGAGCTCCTACAATGAGCAGTTCTTC
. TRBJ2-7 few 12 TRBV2 CASRSVNYEQYF TGTGCCAGCCGGTCTGTAAACTACGAGCAGTACTTC
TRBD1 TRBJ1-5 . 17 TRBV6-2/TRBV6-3 CASSPIGQGGFHQPQHF TGTGCCAGCAGCCCTATAGGACAGGGAGGTTTTCATCAGCCCCAGCATTTT
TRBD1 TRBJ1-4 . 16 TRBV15 CATSRGPDRVGEKLFF TGTGCCACCAGCAGAGGCCCGGACAGGGTGGGTGAAAAACTGTTTTTT
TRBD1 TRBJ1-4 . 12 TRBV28 CASGQGGEKLFF TGTGCCAGCGGACAGGGAGGTGAAAAACTGTTTTTT
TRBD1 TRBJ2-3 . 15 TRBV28 CASSLSGQGTDTQYF TGTGCCAGCAGTTTATCCGGACAGGGAACAGATACGCAGTATTTT
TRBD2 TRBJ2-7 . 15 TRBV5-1 CASSLVAGGSYEQYF TGCGCCAGCAGCTTGGTAGCGGGAGGGTCCTACGAGCAGTACTTC
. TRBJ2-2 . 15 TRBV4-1 CASSQVRSDTGELFF TGCGCCAGCAGCCAAGTGCGGAGCGACACCGGGGAGCTGTTTTTT
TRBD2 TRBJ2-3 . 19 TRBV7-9 CASSLARASGRELADTQYF TGTGCCAGCAGCTTAGCCCGTGCTAGCGGGAGGGAATTGGCAGATACGCAGTATTTT
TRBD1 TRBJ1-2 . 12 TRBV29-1 CSVPLGQYGYTF TGCAGCGTCCCCTTGGGACAGTATGGCTACACCTTC
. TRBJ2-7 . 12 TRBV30 CAWSGLSYEQYF TGTGCCTGGAGTGGACTGAGCTACGAGCAGTACTTC